Listed below are T cell receptor beta chains from one sample, sequenced in a study of CD8+CD57+ T cells in acquired aplastic anemia. A single record per CDR3 protein comes from TCRdb applying MiXCR to the reads. The repertoire holds a few hundred thousand distinct CDR3 sequences, with approximately 51% as singletons. The sequencing input was sorted CD4+, CD8+, or CD8+CD57+ T cells (not recorded which) from PBMCs. Every receptor here comes from a human donor with aplastic anemia. Both conserved end residues are part of each CDR3. The D gene is left open where the match is weak. Only part of the rows carry a size: once, few, many, or a class if the clone is expanded.

>13|TRBV7-6|TRBJ2-3|.|few
CASSLEAGHTQYF
TGTGCCAGCAGCTTAGAGGCAGGTCATACGCAGTATTTT
>17|TRBV7-3|TRBJ2-5|TRBD2|.
CASSPGVAGGPEETQYF
TGTGCCAGCAGCCCCGGAGTAGCGGGGGGGCCCGAGGAGACCCAGTACTTC
>11|TRBV19|TRBJ1-4|.|.
CASISYGKLFF
TGTGCCAGTATCTCCTACGGAAAACTGTTTTTT
>12|TRBV29-1|TRBJ1-4|.|.
CCVGATNEKLFF
TGCTGCGTTGGGGCGACTAATGAAAAACTGTTTTTT
>14|TRBV10-1|TRBJ2-5|.|many
CASSEGGVEETQYF
TGCGCCAGCAGTGAAGGCGGGGTGGAAGAGACCCAGTACTTC
>16|TRBV5-1|TRBJ1-6|TRBD1|.
CASSLQPQGGNSPLHF
TGCGCCAGCAGCTTACAGCCACAGGGGGGTAATTCACCCCTCCACTTT
>15|TRBV3-1|TRBJ2-7|.|.
CASSPGAEGGNEQYF
TGTGCCAGCAGCCCCGGGGCAGAGGGGGGGAACGAGCAGTACTTC
>13|TRBV20-1|TRBJ2-7|.|.
CSAMGARSYEQYF
TGCAGTGCTATGGGAGCTCGATCCTACGAGCAGTACTTC
>14|TRBV9|TRBJ2-7|.|many
CASSVDLSSYEQYF
TGTGCCAGCAGCGTAGATCTAAGCTCCTACGAGCAGTACTTC
>14|TRBV7-3|TRBJ2-7|TRBD1|many
CASGPSQGAYEQYF
TGTGCCAGCGGGCCGTCACAGGGGGCCTACGAGCAGTACTTC
>16|TRBV19|TRBJ2-7|TRBD1|.
CASSVAGTGSSYEQYF
TGTGCCAGTAGTGTCGCCGGGACAGGGAGCTCCTACGAGCAGTACTTC
>15|TRBV20-1|TRBJ2-1|TRBD2|.
CSAPPPSGATNEQFF
TGCAGTGCCCCTCCCCCTAGCGGGGCCACCAATGAGCAGTTCTTC
>13|TRBV20-1|TRBJ2-5|TRBD2|.
CSATGGRRETQYF
TGCAGTGCTACCGGGGGGAGGAGAGAGACCCAGTACTTC
>13|TRBV6-5|TRBJ1-2|.|many
CASSYPGQLGYTF
TGTGCCAGCAGTTACCCTGGACAGCTTGGCTACACCTTC
>15|TRBV7-2|TRBJ2-1|TRBD2|.
CATAGTSGRAHEQFF
TGTGCCACCGCCGGGACTAGCGGGAGGGCCCATGAGCAGTTCTTC
>15|TRBV20-1|TRBJ1-6|TRBD1|.
CSASAGGAYNSPLHF
TGCAGTGCTAGCGCAGGGGGCGCGTATAATTCACCCCTCCACTTT
>16|TRBV20-1|TRBJ1-5|TRBD1|many
CSARDRGTVLNQPQHF
TGCAGTGCTAGAGATCGGGGGACAGTCTTAAATCAGCCCCAGCATTTT
>14|TRBV11-2|TRBJ2-7|.|.
CASSLVWGSYEQYF
TGTGCCAGCAGCTTAGTATGGGGCTCCTACGAGCAGTACTTC
>14|TRBV28|TRBJ1-2|.|few
CASSLMGGDRPSAF
TGTGCCAGCAGCCTTATGGGGGGAGACAGGCCGTCGGCCTTC
>15|TRBV12-3/TRBV12-4|TRBJ2-5|TRBD2|.
CASTTLAGPQETQYF
TGTGCCAGCACAACATTAGCGGGGCCACAAGAGACCCAGTACTTC
>14|TRBV5-1|TRBJ1-2|TRBD1|.
CASSLEQGAYGHTF
TGCGCCAGCAGCTTGGAACAGGGGGCCTATGGCCACACCTTC
>13|TRBV2|TRBJ1-2|.|.
CASSEGYNYGYTF
TGTGCCAGCAGTGAAGGATATAACTATGGCTACACCTTC
>13|TRBV25-1|TRBJ1-6|.|many
CASSAQDGSPLHF
TGTGCCAGCAGTGCACAGGATGGTTCACCCCTCCACTTT
>17|TRBV14|TRBJ1-6|.|many
CASSQGGRLRHNSPLHF
TGTGCCAGCAGCCAAGGGGGACGGTTAAGGCATAATTCACCCCTCCACTTT
>14|TRBV19|TRBJ2-1|TRBD1|.
CASSPRDRHNEQFF
TGTGCCAGTAGCCCGAGGGACAGGCACAATGAGCAGTTCTTC
>16|TRBV5-4|TRBJ2-3|TRBD2|few
CASSLAASGGADTQYF
TGTGCCAGCAGCTTGGCCGCTAGCGGGGGGGCAGATACGCAGTATTTT
>12|TRBV11-2|TRBJ2-4|.|few
CASRGLKNIQYF
TGTGCCAGCAGAGGACTTAAAAACATTCAGTACTTC
>15|TRBV2|TRBJ2-1|TRBD1|.
CASSARTGTGNEQFF
TGTGCCAGCAGTGCCCGGACAGGGACGGGGAATGAGCAGTTCTTC
>14|TRBV2|TRBJ1-6|.|many
CASSAGLGYSPLHF
TGTGCCAGCAGTGCAGGTCTCGGGTATTCACCCCTCCACTTT
>14|TRBV5-1|TRBJ1-2|.|.
CASSLEGLDYGYTF
TGCGCCAGCAGCTTGGAGGGGTTGGACTATGGCTACACCTTC
>15|TRBV4-1|TRBJ1-6|TRBD1|many
CASSLWPGQNSPLHF
TGCGCCAGCAGCCTCTGGCCGGGACAGAATTCACCCCTCCACTTT
>16|TRBV2|TRBJ2-1|TRBD2|.
CASSPHGAGGYNEQFF
TGTGCCAGCAGTCCCCACGGGGCGGGGGGCTACAATGAGCAGTTCTTC
>16|TRBV7-8|TRBJ2-1|TRBD2|many
CASSFMLAGGYNEQFF
TGTGCCAGCAGCTTTATGCTAGCGGGGGGATACAATGAGCAGTTCTTC
>12|TRBV5-1|TRBJ1-1|TRBD1|.
CASSHGQGGAFF
TGCGCCAGCAGCCACGGACAGGGGGGCGCTTTCTTT
>14|TRBV24-1|TRBJ2-1|TRBD1|.
CATSAMTGGSEQFF
TGTGCCACCAGTGCTATGACAGGGGGGAGTGAGCAGTTCTTC
>19|TRBV4-1|TRBJ1-5|.|.
CASSQEWVRGSASNQPQHF
TGCGCCAGCAGCCAAGAGTGGGTAAGGGGGTCCGCTAGCAATCAGCCCCAGCATTTT
>16|TRBV25-1|TRBJ2-5|TRBD2|once
CASSFVGGTYQETQYF
TGTGCCAGCAGTTTTGTGGGGGGGACCTACCAAGAGACCCAGTACTTC
>14|TRBV9|TRBJ1-1|.|once
CASSVVVGNTEAFF
TGTGCCAGCAGCGTAGTGGTAGGGAACACTGAAGCTTTCTTT
>11|TRBV7-9|TRBJ1-2|.|few
CASWVGSGYTF
TGTGCCAGTTGGGTGGGAAGTGGCTACACCTTC
>16|TRBV7-2|TRBJ2-2|.|.
CASSPLSIANTGELFF
TGTGCCAGCAGCCCCCTCTCGATAGCGAACACCGGGGAGCTGTTTTTT
>14|TRBV2|TRBJ1-6|TRBD1|.
CASSTDRANSPLHF
TGTGCCAGCAGTACCGACAGGGCTAATTCACCCCTCCACTTT
>13|TRBV29-1|TRBJ1-4|TRBD1|.
CSVATDRDEKLFF
TGCAGCGTCGCCACCGACAGGGACGAAAAACTGTTTTTT
>14|TRBV5-1|TRBJ1-1|.|many
CASSLERGGTEAFF
TGCGCCAGCAGCTTGGAAAGGGGGGGGACTGAAGCTTTCTTT
>14|TRBV3-1|TRBJ2-5|.|.
CASSQMGAGETQHF
TGTGCCAGCAGCCAAATGGGGGCTGGAGAGACCCAGCACTTC
>15|TRBV7-7|TRBJ1-5|TRBD1|.
CASSSIGDRGQPQHF
TGTGCCAGCAGCTCGATAGGGGACAGGGGTCAGCCCCAGCATTTT
>16|TRBV19|TRBJ2-4|.|many
CASSTHRSGVKNIQYF
TGTGCCAGTAGTACCCACCGTTCAGGGGTCAAAAACATTCAGTACTTC
>15|TRBV7-9|TRBJ2-5|.|.
CASSLGMASKETQYF
TGTGCCAGCAGCTTAGGCATGGCCTCAAAAGAGACCCAGTACTTC
>14|TRBV19|TRBJ1-1|.|many
CASSIDGPGTEAFF
TGTGCCAGTAGTATAGATGGTCCGGGGACTGAAGCTTTCTTT
>15|TRBV4-1|TRBJ2-7|TRBD1|.
CASSQDDRGGPEQYF
TGCGCCAGCAGCCAAGATGACAGGGGGGGGCCGGAGCAGTACTTC
>12|TRBV7-2|TRBJ1-2|.|.
CASSLAPGGYTF
TGTGCCAGCAGCTTAGCCCCAGGAGGCTACACCTTC
>15|TRBV6-5|TRBJ1-6|.|many
CASSYSNQGNSPLHF
TGTGCCAGCAGTTACTCGAATCAGGGTAATTCACCCCTCCACTTT
>15|TRBV19|TRBJ2-1|TRBD1|many
CASRGSGTGFDEQFF
TGTGCCAGTAGGGGGAGTGGGACAGGGTTCGATGAGCAGTTCTTC
>16|TRBV19|TRBJ2-2|.|once
CASSHIAGQTTGELFF
TGTGCCAGTAGTCACATTGCGGGACAGACAACCGGGGAGCTGTTTTTT
>15|TRBV2|TRBJ2-1|.|.
CASRGDEGGANEQFF
TGTGCCAGCAGGGGGGACGAAGGGGGAGCGAATGAGCAGTTCTTC
>16|TRBV25-1|TRBJ1-1|TRBD1|many
CASSEYVGTGENEAFF
TGTGCCAGCAGTGAATATGTGGGAACAGGGGAGAATGAAGCTTTCTTT
>14|TRBV10-3|TRBJ2-7|.|.
CAISEGGAGGEQYF
TGTGCCATCAGTGAGGGGGGTGCTGGGGGCGAGCAGTACTTC
>14|TRBV13|TRBJ2-2|.|.
CASSLGALTGELFF
TGTGCCAGCAGCTTGGGGGCTCTCACCGGGGAGCTGTTTTTT